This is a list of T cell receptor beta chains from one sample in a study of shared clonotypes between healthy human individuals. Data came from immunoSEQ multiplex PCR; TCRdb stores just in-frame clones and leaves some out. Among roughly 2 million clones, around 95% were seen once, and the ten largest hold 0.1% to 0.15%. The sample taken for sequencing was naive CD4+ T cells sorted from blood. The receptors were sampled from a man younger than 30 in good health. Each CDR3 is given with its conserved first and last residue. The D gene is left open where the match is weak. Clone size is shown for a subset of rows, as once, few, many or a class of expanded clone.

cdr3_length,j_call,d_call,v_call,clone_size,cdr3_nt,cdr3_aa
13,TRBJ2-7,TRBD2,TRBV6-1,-,TGTGCCAGCCGAACTAGCGGGGTCTACGAGCAGTACTTC,CASRTSGVYEQYF
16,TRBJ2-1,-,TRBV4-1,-,TGCGCCAGCAGCCAAGTAAGCACAGCCGGACACGATGAGCAGTTCTTC,CASSQVSTAGHDEQFF
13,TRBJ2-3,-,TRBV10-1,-,TGCGCCAGTCAAGCGGGCGGCACAGATACGCAGTATTTT,CASQAGGTDTQYF
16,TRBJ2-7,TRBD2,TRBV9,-,TGTGCCAGCAGCGTAGGGGGGACTAGCGGGAGAGGCGAGCAGTACTTC,CASSVGGTSGRGEQYF
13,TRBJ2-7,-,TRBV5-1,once,TGCGCCAGCAGCTTAACAGACTCCTACGAGCAGTACTTC,CASSLTDSYEQYF
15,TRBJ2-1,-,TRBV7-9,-,TGTGCCAGCAGCTTTCAGGGGTCATCATACAATGAGCAGTTCTTC,CASSFQGSSYNEQFF
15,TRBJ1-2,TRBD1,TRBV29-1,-,TGCAGCGTTGAAGAAGTAGTTGCGGGGGGACAGGGGCACACCTTC,CSVEEVVAGGQGHTF
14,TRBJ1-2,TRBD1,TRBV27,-,TGTGCCAGCAGTTTTTCGACAGGGAAGTATGGCTACACCTTC,CASSFSTGKYGYTF
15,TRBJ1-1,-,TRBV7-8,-,TGTGCCAGCAGCTTAGCCTCAGAACTGAGCGCTGAAGCTTTCTTT,CASSLASELSAEAFF
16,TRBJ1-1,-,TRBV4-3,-,TGCGCCAGCAGCCTGGGGTTGGATCGATTGAACACTGAAGCTTTCTTT,CASSLGLDRLNTEAFF
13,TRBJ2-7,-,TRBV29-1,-,TGCAGCGTTGAAAGGGCAGCGGAAGGGGAGCAGTACTTC,CSVERAAEGEQYF
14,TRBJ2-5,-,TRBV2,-,TGTGCCAGCAGTGTCCTGGACTGGGGGTCGGAGCAGTACTTC,CASSVLDWGSEQYF
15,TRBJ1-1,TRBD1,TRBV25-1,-,TGTGCCAGCAGTGAACCCGGACAGGGGGGCACTGAAGCTTTCTTT,CASSEPGQGGTEAFF
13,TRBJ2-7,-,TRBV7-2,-,TGTGCCAGCAGCTCACCGGTCAGTTACGAGCAGTACTTC,CASSSPVSYEQYF
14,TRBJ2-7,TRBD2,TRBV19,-,TGTGCCAGTAGTATAAGCGGGAGTTCGTACGAGCAGTACTTC,CASSISGSSYEQYF
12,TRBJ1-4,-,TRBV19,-,TGTGCCAGTAGTCCTCCTAGCGAAAAACTGTTTTTT,CASSPPSEKLFF
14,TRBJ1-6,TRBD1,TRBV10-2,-,TGCGCCAGCAGTGAGCCAGGGGGAAATTCACCCCTCCACTTT,CASSEPGGNSPLHF
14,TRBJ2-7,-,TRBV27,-,TGTGCCAGCAGACCGGCGGAGGGACTGCACGAGCAGTACTTC,CASRPAEGLHEQYF
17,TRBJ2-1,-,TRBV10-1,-,TGCGCCAGCAGTGGCCGAACGGACCCGAGCTCCTACAATGAGCAGTTCTTC,CASSGRTDPSSYNEQFF
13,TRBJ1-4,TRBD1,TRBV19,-,TGTGCCAGTAGTATGGGACAGCGAGAAAAACTGTTTTTT,CASSMGQREKLFF
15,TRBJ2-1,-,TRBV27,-,TGTGCCAGCAGTTTACAGGGCGGAGCCTACAATGAGCAGTTCTTC,CASSLQGGAYNEQFF
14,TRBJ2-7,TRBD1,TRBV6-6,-,TGTGCCAGCAGTTACGACAGGGGGGTCGACGAGCAGTACTTC,CASSYDRGVDEQYF
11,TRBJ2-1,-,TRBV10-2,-,TGCGCCAGCAGCGAACTGGGGGAGCAGTTCTTC,CASSELGEQFF